This TCR beta chain was profiled in a study of shared clonotypes between healthy human individuals. The study, taken as a whole, reports: In this cohort, only blood was sampled, and tissue repertoires likely differ.

Naive-designated CD8 cells lacked CD45RO, were positively enriched for CCR7, and omitted terminally differentiated effector memory CD45RA+ cells. The assay was carried out at the deep level. Measured with immunoSEQ multiplex PCR; TCRdb has only the in-frame clones, and not every one. The sample comprises around 2,000,000 clones, approximately 95% of which are singletons, and 0.9% to 1.3% rests with the top ten. On this clone itself: Its antigen remains unidentified.

The germline V and J ends were trimmed by 1 base and 3 bases, with 13 bases remaining between them. Germline values: CDR1 SGHKS, CDR2 YYEKEE (reference sequence). The CDR3 has 15 amino acids. This chain uses TRBV5-5 with TRBJ1-2; weak D call: TRBD1 (6 bases). The origin of this receptor is a man between 18 and 29 years old in good health. Source material: naive CD8+ T cells sorted from blood. CDR3 loop: CASSLPRGRDYGYTF. CDR3 sequence (DNA): TGTGCCAGCAGCTTGCCCCGGGGGCGCGACTATGGCTACACCTTC.